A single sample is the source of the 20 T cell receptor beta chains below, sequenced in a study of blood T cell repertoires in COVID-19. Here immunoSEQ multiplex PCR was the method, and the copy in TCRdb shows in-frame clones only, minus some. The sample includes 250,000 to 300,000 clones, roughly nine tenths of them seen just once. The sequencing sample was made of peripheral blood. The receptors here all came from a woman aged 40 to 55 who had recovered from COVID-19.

CDR3 sequence (DNA): TGCAGTGCTAGTCGGGGAGGGAACACCGGGGAGCTGTTTTTT. Its protein is CSASRGGNTGELFF. The chain is built from TRBV20-1 and TRBJ2-2, with D possibly matching TRBD2 (6 bases). The V gene's germline CDR1 is DFQATT and CDR2 SNEGSKA (reference sequence). This CDR3 has 14 residues. Trimming removed 3 bases at V and 1 base at J, with 9 bases between.

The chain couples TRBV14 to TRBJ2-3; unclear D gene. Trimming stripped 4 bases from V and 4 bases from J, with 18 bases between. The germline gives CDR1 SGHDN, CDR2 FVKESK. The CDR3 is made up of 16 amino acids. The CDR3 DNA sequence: TGTGCCAGCAGCCTACAAGCGCGAAGAGGAGCAGATACGCAGTATTTT. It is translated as CASSLQARRGADTQYF.

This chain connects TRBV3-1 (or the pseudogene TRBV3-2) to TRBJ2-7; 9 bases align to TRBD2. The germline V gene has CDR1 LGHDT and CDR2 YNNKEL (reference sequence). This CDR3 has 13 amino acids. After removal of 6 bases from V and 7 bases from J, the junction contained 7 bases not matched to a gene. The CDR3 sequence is CASRALAGWEQYF. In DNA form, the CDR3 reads TGTGCCAGCAGAGCCCTAGCGGGGTGGGAGCAGTACTTC.

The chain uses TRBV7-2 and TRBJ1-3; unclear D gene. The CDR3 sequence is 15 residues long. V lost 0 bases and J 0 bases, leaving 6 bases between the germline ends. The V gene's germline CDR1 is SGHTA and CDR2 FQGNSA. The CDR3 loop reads CASSLAPGSGNTIYF. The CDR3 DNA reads TGTGCCAGCAGCTTAGCGCCCGGCTCTGGAAACACCATATATTTT. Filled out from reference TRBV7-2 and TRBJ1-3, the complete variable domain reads GAGVSQSPSNKVTEKGKDVELRCDPISGHTALYWYRQSLGQGLEFLIYFQGNSAPDKSGLPSDRFSAERTGGSVSTLTIQRTQQEDSAVYLCASSLAPGSGNTIYFGEGSWLTVV.

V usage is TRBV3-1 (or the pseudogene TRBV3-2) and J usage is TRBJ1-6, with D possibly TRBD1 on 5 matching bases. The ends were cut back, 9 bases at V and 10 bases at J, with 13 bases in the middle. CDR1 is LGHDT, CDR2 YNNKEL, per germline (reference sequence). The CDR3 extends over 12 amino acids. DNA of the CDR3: TGTGCCAGTTGCCTCCAGGGCTCACCCCTCCACTTT. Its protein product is CASCLQGSPLHF.

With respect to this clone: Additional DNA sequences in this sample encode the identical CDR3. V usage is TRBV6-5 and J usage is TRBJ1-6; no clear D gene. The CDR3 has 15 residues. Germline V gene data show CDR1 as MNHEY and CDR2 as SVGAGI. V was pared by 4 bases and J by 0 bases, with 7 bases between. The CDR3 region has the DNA TGTGCCAGCAGTTCCGGGAGCTCCTATAATTCACCCCTCCACTTT. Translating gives CASSSGSSYNSPLHF.

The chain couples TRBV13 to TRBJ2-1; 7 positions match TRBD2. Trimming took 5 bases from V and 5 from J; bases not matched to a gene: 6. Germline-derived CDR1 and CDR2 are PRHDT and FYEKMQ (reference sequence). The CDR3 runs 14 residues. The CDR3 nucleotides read TGTGCCAGCAGCCCCTCCCTAGCGGACAATGAGCAGTTCTTC. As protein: CASSPSLADNEQFF.

In DNA, the CDR3 is TGCGCCAGCAGTGAGTCTGCAGGGAATGAAGCTTTCTTT. Protein: CASSESAGNEAFF. The chain employs TRBV10-2 and TRBJ1-1; possible D gene TRBD1, 5 bases. The V end was cut by 0 bases, the J end by 7 bases, with 9 bases between. Looked up from germline, CDR1 is WSHSY and CDR2 is SAAADI. CDR3 length: 13 residues.

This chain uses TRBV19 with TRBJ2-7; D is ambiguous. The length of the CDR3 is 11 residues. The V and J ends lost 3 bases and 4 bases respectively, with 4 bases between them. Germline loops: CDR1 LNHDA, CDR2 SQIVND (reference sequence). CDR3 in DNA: TGTGCCAGTAGTATCGGGTACGAGCAGTACTTC. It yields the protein CASSIGYEQYF.

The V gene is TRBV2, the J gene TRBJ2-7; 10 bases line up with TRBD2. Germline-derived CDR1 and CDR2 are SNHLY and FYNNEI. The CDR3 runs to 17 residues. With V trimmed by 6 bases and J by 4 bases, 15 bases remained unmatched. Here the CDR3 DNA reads TGTGCCAGCAGGCGCAGCTGGACCGGACTAGCGGCATACGAGCAGTACGTC. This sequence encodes CASRRSWTGLAAYEQYV.

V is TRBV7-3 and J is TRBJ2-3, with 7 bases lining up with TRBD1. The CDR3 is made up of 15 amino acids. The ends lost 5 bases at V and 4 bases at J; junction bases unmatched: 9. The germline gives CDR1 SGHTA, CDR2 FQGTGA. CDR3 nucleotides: TGTGCCAGCAGCCTAGGGGACAGTGAGGCAGATACGCAGTATTTT. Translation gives CASSLGDSEADTQYF. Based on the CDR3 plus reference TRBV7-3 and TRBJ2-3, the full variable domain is GAGVSQTPSNKVTEKGKYVELRCDPISGHTALYWYRQSLGQGPEFLIYFQGTGAADDSGLPNDRFFAVRPEGSVSTLKIQRTERGDSAVYLCASSLGDSEADTQYFGPGTRLTVL.

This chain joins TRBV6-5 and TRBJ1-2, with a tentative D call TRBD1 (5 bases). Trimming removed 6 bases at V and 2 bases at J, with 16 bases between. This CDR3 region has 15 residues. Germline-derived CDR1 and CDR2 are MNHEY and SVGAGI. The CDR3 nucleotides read TGTGCCAGCAGCCCCGTTGACAGCACGAACTATGGCTACACCTTC. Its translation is CASSPVDSTNYGYTF.

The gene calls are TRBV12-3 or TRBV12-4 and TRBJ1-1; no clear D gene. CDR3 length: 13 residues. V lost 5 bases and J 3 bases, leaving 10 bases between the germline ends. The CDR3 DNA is TGTGCCAGCAGTGGGGAGCGTCACACTGAAGCTTTCTTT. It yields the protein CASSGERHTEAFF.

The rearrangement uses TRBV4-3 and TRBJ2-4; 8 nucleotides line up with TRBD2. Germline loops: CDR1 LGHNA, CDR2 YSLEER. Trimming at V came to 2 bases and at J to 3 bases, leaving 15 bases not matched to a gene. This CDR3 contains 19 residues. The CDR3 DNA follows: TGCGCCAGCAGCCAAAACATCCAGCGGGAGAGAAAGGGCAAAAACATTCAGTACTTC. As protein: CASSQNIQRERKGKNIQYF.

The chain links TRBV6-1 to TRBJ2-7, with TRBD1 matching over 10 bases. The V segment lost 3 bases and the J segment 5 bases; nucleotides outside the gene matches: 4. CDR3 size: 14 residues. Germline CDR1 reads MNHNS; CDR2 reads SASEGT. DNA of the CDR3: TGTGCCAGCAGTGACCCTGGACAGGGGGACGAGCAGTACTTC. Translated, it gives CASSDPGQGDEQYF.

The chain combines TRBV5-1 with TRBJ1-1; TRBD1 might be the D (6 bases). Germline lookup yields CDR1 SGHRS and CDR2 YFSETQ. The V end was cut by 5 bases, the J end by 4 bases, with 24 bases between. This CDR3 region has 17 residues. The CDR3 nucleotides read TGCGCCAGCAGTTCAGGACAGATCGCCGCCTTTGGCACTGAAGCTTTCTTT. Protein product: CASSSGQIAAFGTEAFF. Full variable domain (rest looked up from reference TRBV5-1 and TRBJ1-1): KAGVTQTPRYLIKTRGQQVTLSCSPISGHRSVSWYQQTPGQGLQFLFEYFSETQRNKGNFPGRFSGRQFSNSRSEMNVSTLELGDSALYLCASSSGQIAAFGTEAFFGQGTRLTVV.

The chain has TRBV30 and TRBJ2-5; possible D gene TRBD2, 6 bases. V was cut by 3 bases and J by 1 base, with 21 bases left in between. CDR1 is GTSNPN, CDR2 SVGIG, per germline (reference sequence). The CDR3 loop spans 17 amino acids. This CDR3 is CAWRGRAPSGPQETQYF. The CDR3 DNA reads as TGTGCCTGGAGGGGTCGGGCGCCGAGCGGGCCCCAAGAGACCCAGTACTTC. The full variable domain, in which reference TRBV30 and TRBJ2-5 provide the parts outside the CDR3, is SQTIHQWPATLVQPVGSPLSLECTVEGTSNPNLYWYRQAAGRGLQLLFYSVGIGQISSEVPQNLSASRPQDRQFILSSKKLLLSDSGFYLCAWRGRAPSGPQETQYFGPGTRLLVL.

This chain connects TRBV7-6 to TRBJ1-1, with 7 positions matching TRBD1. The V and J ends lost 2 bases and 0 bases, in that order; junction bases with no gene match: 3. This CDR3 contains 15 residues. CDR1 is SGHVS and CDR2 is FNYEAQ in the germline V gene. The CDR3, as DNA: TGTGCCAGCAGCTTACGACAGGGTATGAACACTGAAGCTTTCTTT. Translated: CASSLRQGMNTEAFF.

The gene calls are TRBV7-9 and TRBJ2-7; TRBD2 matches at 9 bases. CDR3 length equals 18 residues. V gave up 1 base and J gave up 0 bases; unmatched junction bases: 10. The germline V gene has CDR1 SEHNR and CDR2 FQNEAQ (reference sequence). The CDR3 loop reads CASSLVGSGGIRSYEQYF. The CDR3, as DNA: TGTGCCAGCAGCTTAGTGGGTAGCGGGGGAATCCGCTCCTACGAGCAGTACTTC.

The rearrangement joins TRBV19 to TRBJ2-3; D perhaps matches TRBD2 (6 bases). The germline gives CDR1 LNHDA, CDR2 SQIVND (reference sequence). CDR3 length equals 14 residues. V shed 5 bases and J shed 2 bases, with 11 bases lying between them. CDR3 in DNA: TGTGCCAGTAGTCAGACTAGGTCCACAGATACGCAGTATTTT. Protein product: CASSQTRSTDTQYF.